Described below is a single TCR beta chain sequence and its context. The sample comes from a study of blood T cell repertoires in COVID-19. Study-wide background: Specimens from acute and convalescent COVID-19 originated in the United States, Italy and Spain. T cells, B-cell-depleted T cells, or PBMCs provided the cDNA or gDNA that served as material.

Germline values: CDR1 SGDLS, CDR2 YYNGEE. Unmatched junction bases numbered 6, after V lost 0 bases and J lost 3 bases. This CDR3 contains 17 residues. Authors' analysis steps: Estimation of nucleated cell counts relied on the amplification of reference gene primers. The data were produced by immunoSEQ multiplex PCR, yet TCRdb's version contains in-frame clones alone and is incomplete. V, J and clone size are taken as reported in that table, and D and trimming were inferred from the DNA itself. The sample lists around 270,000 clones; around 88% were seen once. V and J are TRBV9 and TRBJ2-2, with 9 bases fitting TRBD2. Sequenced input: peripheral blood. This sequence originates from a man between 35 and 55 years old with acute or convalescent COVID-19. CDR3 bases: TGTGCCAGCAGCGTAGATGCAGCGGGGGGACACACCGGGGAGCTGTTTTTT. Protein: CASSVDAAGGHTGELFF. The variable domain in full, with the rest retrieved from reference TRBV9 and TRBJ2-2, is DSGVTQTPKHLITATGQRVTLRCSPRSGDLSVYWYQQSLDQGLQFLIQYYNGEERAKGNILERFSAQQFPDLHSELNLSSLELGDSALYFCASSVDAAGGHTGELFFGEGSRLTVL.